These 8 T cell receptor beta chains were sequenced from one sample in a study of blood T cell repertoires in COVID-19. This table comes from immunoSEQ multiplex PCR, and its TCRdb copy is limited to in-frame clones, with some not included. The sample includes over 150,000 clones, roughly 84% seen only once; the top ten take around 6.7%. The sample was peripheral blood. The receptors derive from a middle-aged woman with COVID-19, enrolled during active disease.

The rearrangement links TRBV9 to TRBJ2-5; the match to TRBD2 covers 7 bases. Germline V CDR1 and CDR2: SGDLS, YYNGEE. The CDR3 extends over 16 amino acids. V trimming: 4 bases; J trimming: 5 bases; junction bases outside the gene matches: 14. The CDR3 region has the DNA TGTGCCAGCAGCTCTCTTGGGGGGGACTTCTATGAGACCCAGTACTTC. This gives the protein CASSSLGGDFYETQYF.

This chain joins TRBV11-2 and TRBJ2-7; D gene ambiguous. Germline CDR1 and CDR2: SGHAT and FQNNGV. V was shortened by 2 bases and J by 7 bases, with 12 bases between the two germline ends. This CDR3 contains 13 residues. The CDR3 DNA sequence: TGTGCCAGCAGCTTAAGTTCTCCGCAGGAGCAGTACTTC. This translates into CASSLSSPQEQYF. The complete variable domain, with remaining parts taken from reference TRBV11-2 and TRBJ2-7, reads EAGVAQSPRYKIIEKRQSVAFWCNPISGHATLYWYQQILGQGPKLLIQFQNNGVVDDSQLPKDRFSAERLKGVDSTLKIQPAKLEDSAVYLCASSLSSPQEQYFGPGTRLTVT.

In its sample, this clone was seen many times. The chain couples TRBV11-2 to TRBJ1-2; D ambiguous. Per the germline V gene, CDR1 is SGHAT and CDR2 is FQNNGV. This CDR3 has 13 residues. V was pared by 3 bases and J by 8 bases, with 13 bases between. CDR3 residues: CASSFPLVRGYTF. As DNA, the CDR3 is TGTGCCAGCAGCTTCCCCCTAGTACGCGGCTACACCTTC.

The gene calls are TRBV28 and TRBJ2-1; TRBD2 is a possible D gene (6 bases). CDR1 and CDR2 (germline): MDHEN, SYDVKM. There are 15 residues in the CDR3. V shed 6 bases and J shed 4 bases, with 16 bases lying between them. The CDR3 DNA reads TGTGCCAGCAGGCCAGGCTTTGCGGGGTACAATGAGCAGTTCTTC. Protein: CASRPGFAGYNEQFF.

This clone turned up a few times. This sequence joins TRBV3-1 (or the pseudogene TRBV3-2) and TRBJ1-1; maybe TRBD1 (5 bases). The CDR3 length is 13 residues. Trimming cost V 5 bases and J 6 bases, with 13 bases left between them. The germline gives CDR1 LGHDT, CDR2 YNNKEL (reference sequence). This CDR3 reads CASSFPGIAEAFF. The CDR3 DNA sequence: TGTGCCAGCAGCTTCCCAGGGATAGCTGAAGCTTTCTTT.

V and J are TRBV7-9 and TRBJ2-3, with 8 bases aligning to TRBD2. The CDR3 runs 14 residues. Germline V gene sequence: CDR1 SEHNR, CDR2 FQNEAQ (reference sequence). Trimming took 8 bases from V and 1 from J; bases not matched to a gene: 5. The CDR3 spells CASDRSGGTDTQYF. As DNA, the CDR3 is TGTGCCAGCGACCGTAGCGGGGGCACAGATACGCAGTATTTT.

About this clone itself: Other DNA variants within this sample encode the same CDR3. Written as DNA, the CDR3 is TGTGCCAGCTCTCGGGACTCCTCCTACGAGCAGTACTTC. This codes for CASSRDSSYEQYF. The rearrangement links TRBV18 to TRBJ2-7, with D perhaps matching TRBD2 (6 bases). The CDR3 contains 13 residues. V dropped 6 bases and J dropped 0 bases, with 9 bases sitting between them. Germline assignment: CDR1 KGHSH and CDR2 LQKENI.

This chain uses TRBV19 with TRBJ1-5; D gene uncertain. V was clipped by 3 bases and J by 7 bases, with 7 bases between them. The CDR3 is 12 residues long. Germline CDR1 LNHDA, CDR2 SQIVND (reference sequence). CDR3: CASSIGEQPQHF. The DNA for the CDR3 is TGTGCCAGTAGTATCGGGGAACAGCCCCAGCATTTT.